This T cell receptor (beta chain) stems from a study of regulatory T cells in long-lasting Graves disease. This clonotype has a handful of counts. Building the TCR beta libraries relied on iRepertoire HTBI primers, and CDR3 regions underwent Arm-PCR. TCRdb independently ran MiXCR on the multiplex PCR reads; one entry per CDR3 protein. Of 420,000 or so distinct CDR3 sequences listed, about 17% are singletons. Time point given: newly diagnosed GD, antithyroid drugs for less than 3 months. The TCR library was made from RNA extracted from PBMCs. Germline values: CDR1 SGHRS, CDR2 YFSETQ. The V and J ends lost 6 bases and 0 bases, in that order; junction bases with no gene match: 3. The CDR3 spans 14 residues. Separately, the same data were catalogued under a study of T cells in Graves' hyperthyroidism and ophthalmopathy. That publication notes: The diagnoses drew upon clinical symptoms, serum thyroxine and TRAb, thyroid ultrasound and orbital computed tomography.

The V and J genes are TRBV5-1 and TRBJ1-1; TRBD1 matches 9 bases. This receptor was taken from a woman between 18 and 29 years old with Graves disease. Sample: peripheral blood mononuclear cells (PBMCs), taken at new diagnosis, from a patient treated with antithyroid drugs. The DNA of the CDR3 is TGCGCCAGCATCCGGACAGGGGTGAACACTGAAGCTTTCTTT. Translating gives CASIRTGVNTEAFF.